These 30 T cell receptor beta chains share one sample of origin, sequenced in a study of OX40 agonist ivuxolimab in advanced cancers. Using immunoSEQ multiplex PCR, the repertoire was profiled, and TCRdb retains in-frame clones only, with some absent. The table includes about 20,000 clones, 86% detected once. The sample consisted of CD4+ or CD8+ T cells sorted from blood, taken in a trial of the OX40 agonist ivuxolimab. The receptor source for this set is an adult with an advanced solid tumor such as melanoma, head and neck, liver or kidney cancer.

The V gene is TRBV2, the J gene TRBJ1-5; no firm D call. The CDR3 has 12 residues. The germline V and J ends were trimmed by 4 bases and 9 bases, with 10 bases remaining between them. From germline, CDR1 is SNHLY and CDR2 FYNNEI. In DNA form, the CDR3 reads TGTGCCAGCAGTGGGTCTCTAGGGCCCCAGCATTTT. Its protein is CASSGSLGPQHF.

This clone has a handful of counts. This chain joins TRBV5-1 and TRBJ1-4; D might be TRBD1 (6 bases). The CDR3 extends over 16 amino acids. The V end was cut by 4 bases, the J end by 4 bases, with 17 bases between. Germline V lookup: CDR1 SGHRS, CDR2 YFSETQ. CDR3 in DNA: TGCGCCAGCAGCGACTCACCGGACAGTATTAATGAAAAACTGTTTTTT. It yields the protein CASSDSPDSINEKLFF.

The genes are TRBV5-4 and TRBJ1-5; D uncertain. The ends were cut back, 0 bases at V and 0 bases at J, with 7 bases in the middle. Looked up from germline, CDR1 is SGHNT and CDR2 is YYREEE (reference sequence). This CDR3 comprises 15 residues. The CDR3 region is CASSLGPPSNQPQHF. CDR3 nucleotide sequence: TGTGCCAGCAGCTTGGGGCCACCTAGCAATCAGCCCCAGCATTTT.

The chain recombines TRBV5-4 with TRBJ2-1; the D call may be TRBD1 or TRBD2 (6 bases each). This CDR3 region has 15 residues. Germline V gene lookup returns CDR1 SGHNT and CDR2 YYREEE (reference sequence). Trimming shortened V by 0 bases and J by 6 bases, and 13 bases separated the two germline ends. CDR3 DNA sequence: TGTGCCAGCAGCTTGGTGGGGGGCTTAAGCAATGAGCAGTTCTTC. Amino acid sequence: CASSLVGGLSNEQFF.

V usage is TRBV14 and J usage is TRBJ2-5; 7 positions match TRBD2. J gave up 9 bases and V 1 base, and 5 bases lay outside the gene matches. This CDR3 has 13 amino acids. Germline V gives CDR1 SGHDN, CDR2 FVKESK. The CDR3 sequence is CASSQAAGRAQYF. CDR3 sequence (DNA): TGTGCCAGCAGCCAAGCAGCGGGAAGGGCCCAGTACTTC.

V usage is TRBV6-1 and J usage is TRBJ2-3, with D possibly being TRBD1 (6 bases). V was shortened by 3 bases and J by 3 bases, with 13 bases between the two germline ends. The CDR3 sequence is 15 residues long. The germline CDR1 and CDR2 sequences are MNHNS and SASEGT. The CDR3 loop reads CASSDPPGATDTQYF. CDR3 nucleotides: TGTGCCAGCAGTGACCCCCCAGGGGCTACAGATACGCAGTATTTT.

V and J are TRBV4-1 and TRBJ2-7, with unresolved D. Germline V gives CDR1 MGHRA, CDR2 YSYEKL. The CDR3 has 13 residues. Trimming left V 1 base short and J 2 bases short, with 6 bases between. CDR3 amino acids: CASSQVSTYEQYF. DNA of the CDR3: TGCGCCAGCAGCCAAGTTTCCACCTACGAGCAGTACTTC.

The rearrangement links TRBV7-9 to TRBJ2-1, with 12 bases fitting TRBD2. V was pared by 3 bases and J by 4 bases, with 1 base of the junction left unmatched. Per the germline V gene, CDR1 is SEHNR and CDR2 is FQNEAQ (reference sequence). The CDR3 extends over 15 amino acids. CDR3 DNA: TGTGCCAGCAGCTTCACTAGCGGGGGGTACAATGAGCAGTTCTTC. Its protein product is CASSFTSGGYNEQFF.

The V gene is TRBV28, the J gene TRBJ1-3, with D unresolved. Germline lookup yields CDR1 MDHEN and CDR2 SYDVKM. Trimming left V 3 bases short and J 2 bases short, with 14 bases between. The CDR3 spans 16 residues. CDR3 sequence: CASSLSGETAGNTIYF. In DNA form, the CDR3 reads TGTGCCAGCAGTTTGTCAGGCGAAACAGCTGGAAACACCATATATTTT.

This clone was observed a handful of times. The chain uses TRBV27 and TRBJ2-5; D gene ambiguous. Germline values: CDR1 MNHEY, CDR2 SMNVEV (reference sequence). The CDR3 is made up of 16 amino acids. V shed 0 bases and J shed 3 bases, with 14 bases lying between them. DNA for the CDR3: TGTGCCAGCAGTTTATCCCTTTCATCAAACGAAGAGACCCAGTACTTC. It specifies CASSLSLSSNEETQYF.

The V gene is TRBV6-1, the J gene TRBJ1-4; 9 bases are a match to TRBD1. V shed 6 bases and J 7 bases; nucleotides not matched to a gene: 6. The CDR3 totals 14 residues. Germline values: CDR1 MNHNS, CDR2 SASEGT. The CDR3 bases are TGTGCCAGCAGCCTACAGGGGGCGGGTGAAAAACTGTTTTTT. The encoded protein is CASSLQGAGEKLFF.

V is TRBV7-2 and J is TRBJ2-3; D may be TRBD1 or TRBD2 (5 bases each). The V and J ends lost 5 bases and 6 bases respectively, with 18 bases between them. Germline-derived CDR1 and CDR2 are SGHTA and FQGNSA. The CDR3 consists of 15 residues. This CDR3 reads CASSPIGGQRDTQYF. The DNA for the CDR3 is TGTGCCAGCAGCCCGATTGGGGGTCAAAGGGATACGCAGTATTTT.

The chain has TRBV4-3 and TRBJ2-7; TRBD1 matches 9 bases. Trimming removed 1 base from V and 2 bases from J; junction bases left unmatched: 0. This CDR3 contains 14 residues. Germline-derived CDR1 and CDR2 are LGHNA and YSLEER. The CDR3 DNA follows: TGCGCCAGCAGCCAAGGACAGGGGGCCTACGAGCAGTACTTC. This encodes CASSQGQGAYEQYF.

The CDR3 nucleotides are TGTGCCAGCAGCCCCGGTAGGGAAAGTGAAGCTTTCTTT. It encodes CASSPGRESEAFF. The rearrangement joins TRBV6-5 to TRBJ1-1; no clear D. Germline lookup yields CDR1 MNHEY and CDR2 SVGAGI. The CDR3 sequence is 13 residues long. The V end was cut by 6 bases, the J end by 7 bases, with 15 bases between.

V is TRBV10-3 and J is TRBJ1-2; D gene uncertain. The germline V gene has CDR1 ENHRY and CDR2 SYGVKD. This CDR3 contains 12 residues. The V end lost 3 bases, the J end lost 5 bases, and 7 bases lay between the germline ends. The CDR3 here is CAISETDYGYTF. CDR3 nucleotides: TGTGCCATCAGTGAAACGGATTATGGCTACACCTTC.

CDR3 residues: CASSYHLAYEQYF. The DNA of the CDR3 is TGTGCCAGCAGTTACCATCTTGCCTACGAGCAGTACTTC. The gene calls are TRBV6-5 and TRBJ2-7, with no clear D. Looked up from germline, CDR1 is MNHEY and CDR2 is SVGAGI. With 2 bases removed from V and 2 bases from J, the gap between germline ends came to 7 bases. The CDR3 has 13 residues.

The chain couples TRBV10-2 to TRBJ1-3; maybe TRBD1 (6 bases). This CDR3 has 15 amino acids. The germline V and J ends were trimmed by 6 bases and 0 bases, with 12 bases remaining between them. The germline gives CDR1 WSHSY, CDR2 SAAADI. The chain's CDR3 is CASRMDSNSGNTIYF. DNA for the CDR3: TGCGCCAGCAGGATGGACAGCAACTCTGGAAACACCATATATTTT.

This chain links TRBV7-9 with TRBJ2-2; no firm D call. The germline V gene has CDR1 SEHNR and CDR2 FQNEAQ (reference sequence). V lost 4 bases and J 5 bases, leaving 17 bases between the germline ends. The length of the CDR3 is 16 residues. This CDR3 is CASSSPRLQRTGELFF. The CDR3 DNA reads TGTGCCAGCAGCTCGCCGCGCCTGCAGAGAACCGGGGAGCTGTTTTTT. The variable domain in full, completed from reference TRBV7-9 and TRBJ2-2, reads DTGVSQNPRHKITKRGQNVTFRCDPISEHNRLYWYRQTLGQGPEFLTYFQNEAQLEKSRLLSDRFSAERPKGSFSTLEIQRTEQGDSAMYLCASSSPRLQRTGELFFGEGSRLTVL.

This chain links TRBV29-1 with TRBJ2-1; the D call may be TRBD1 or TRBD2 (5 bases each). V was trimmed by 4 bases and J by 6 bases, leaving 13 bases between them. Germline V gene sequence: CDR1 SQVTM, CDR2 ANQGSEA. The CDR3 extends over 13 amino acids. The CDR3 is CSVVGAGSNEQFF. The CDR3 DNA reads TGCAGCGTTGTCGGTGCAGGGAGCAATGAGCAGTTCTTC.

The chain recombines TRBV29-1 with TRBJ1-2; 7 bases line up with TRBD1. Germline-derived CDR1 and CDR2 are SQVTM and ANQGSEA. The CDR3 is 16 amino acids. V dropped 2 bases and J dropped 5; count of bases not matched to a gene: 14. The CDR3 DNA reads as TGCAGCGTTGAATCGGCCAGGGGGGCCTTGAAGTATGGCTACACCTTC. Translation: CSVESARGALKYGYTF. Looking up the rest from reference TRBV29-1 and TRBJ1-2 gives the full variable domain: SAVISQKPSRDICQRGTSLTIQCQVDSQVTMMFWYRQQPGQSLTLIATANQGSEATYESGFVIDKFPISRPNLTFSTLTVSNMSPEDSSIYLCSVESARGALKYGYTFGSGTRLTVV.

The CDR3 coding sequence is TGCGCCAGCAGCCAAGAGAGGGTATCCCCCTACGAGCAGTACTTC. Its protein is CASSQERVSPYEQYF. The genes are TRBV4-1 and TRBJ2-7; D might be TRBD2 (5 bases). V lost 0 bases to trimming and J lost 2 bases, with 11 bases between them. The CDR3 runs to 15 residues. The germline gives CDR1 MGHRA, CDR2 YSYEKL.

The chain employs TRBV11-3 and TRBJ2-1; TRBD2 agrees at 9 bases. Germline-derived CDR1 and CDR2 are SGHNT and YENEEA. This CDR3 is 14 amino acids long. V lost 5 bases to trimming and J lost 7 bases; unmatched junction nucleotides: 6. This chain's CDR3 is CASSITSGPNEQFF. The CDR3 nucleotides read TGTGCCAGCAGCATTACTAGCGGGCCGAATGAGCAGTTCTTC.

The chain has TRBV6-1 and TRBJ1-5, with TRBD1 as a possible D gene (6 bases). This CDR3 spans 13 amino acids. V was cut by 5 bases and J by 9 bases, with 14 bases left in between. Germline values: CDR1 MNHNS, CDR2 SASEGT. The CDR3 bases are TGTGCCAGCAGTCCCAGGGGTAAGGGGCCCCAGCATTTT. This gives the protein CASSPRGKGPQHF.

The CDR3 DNA sequence: TGTGCCAGCAGCCAAGGTTCAGCAGTCAATGAGCAGTTCTTC. Its translation: CASSQGSAVNEQFF. The chain recombines TRBV4-2 with TRBJ2-1; D gene unclear. This CDR3 contains 14 residues. Trimming took 1 base from V and 6 from J, leaving 10 bases between them. Germline loops: CDR1 LGHNA, CDR2 YNFKEQ.

This clone appeared once. The rearrangement uses TRBV19 and TRBJ2-4; unclear D gene. The CDR3 has 13 residues. Trimming pared 3 bases from V and 6 bases from J, leaving 9 bases between. Looked up from germline, CDR1 is LNHDA and CDR2 is SQIVND (reference sequence). CDR3 in DNA: TGTGCCAGTAGTATTGGCCCCTTAAACATTCAGTACTTC. It yields the protein CASSIGPLNIQYF.

V and J are TRBV6-4 and TRBJ2-3, with D tentatively TRBD1 or TRBD2 (7 bases each). The germline gives CDR1 MRHNA, CDR2 SNTAGT. The V end lost 3 bases, the J end lost 11 bases, and 21 bases lay between the germline ends. This CDR3 has 15 amino acids. As DNA, the CDR3 is TGTGCCAGCAGTGATTCCATAGGGGGAGGGGGCCTGCAGTATTTT. Its translation is CASSDSIGGGGLQYF.

The rearrangement uses TRBV13 and TRBJ2-3; TRBD2 agrees at 9 bases. CDR1 and CDR2 from the germline V gene are PRHDT and FYEKMQ (reference sequence). J lost 2 bases, V lost 5 bases, and 8 bases had no gene match. CDR3 length: 16 residues. In DNA, the CDR3 is TGTGCCAGCAGCCAAAGTCCTAGCGGGAACACAGATACGCAGTATTTT. Protein: CASSQSPSGNTDTQYF. The entire variable domain, with the rest obtained from reference TRBV13 and TRBJ2-3, is as follows: AAGVIQSPRHLIKEKRETATLKCYPIPRHDTVYWYQQGPGQDPQFLISFYEKMQSDKGSIPDRFSAQQFSDYHSELNMSSLELGDSALYFCASSQSPSGNTDTQYFGPGTRLTVL.

The gene calls are TRBV9 and TRBJ2-2; D is perhaps TRBD1 or TRBD2 (5 bases each). CDR1 and CDR2 (germline): SGDLS, YYNGEE. The CDR3 runs 15 residues. V was pared by 3 bases and J by 5 bases, with 14 bases between. CDR3 sequence (DNA): TGTGCCAGCAGCGGGGGACCCCGCGGGACCGGGGAGCTGTTTTTT. It translates to CASSGGPRGTGELFF.

The chain employs TRBV5-8 and TRBJ2-2; D is possibly TRBD1 (6 bases). This CDR3 region has 14 residues. The ends were cut back, 1 base at V and 4 bases at J, with 8 bases in the middle. The germline CDR1 and CDR2 sequences are SGHTS and YDEGEE. In DNA, the CDR3 is TGTGCCAGCAGCTTGCGACAGGCCACCGGGGAGCTGTTTTTT. Translating gives CASSLRQATGELFF.

This chain links TRBV7-9 with TRBJ1-5; D perhaps matches TRBD1 (5 bases). CDR3 length: 13 amino acids. The germline V gene encodes CDR1 SEHNR and CDR2 FQNEAQ (reference sequence). V lost 1 base, J lost 5 bases, and 6 bases lay in between. The CDR3 protein is CASSLGGDQPQHF. The CDR3, as DNA: TGTGCCAGCAGCTTAGGAGGGGATCAGCCCCAGCATTTT.